Listed below are T cell receptor beta chains from one sample, sequenced in a study of human T cells and chemical hapten exposure. TCRdb processed the RACE reads anew with MiXCR; each CDR3 protein has one entry. This table has tens of thousands of distinct CDR3 sequences, approximately 9.8% appearing once. The sequencing used whole blood, collected in connection with sensitization to the hapten diphenylcyclopropenone (DPC). These receptors were collected from a woman between 40 and 50 years old with alopecia areata. Some clones in this sample may be carry-over from other donors' samples. CDR3s include the opening cysteine and the closing phenylalanine or tryptophan. D genes are given only for firm matches. Only some rows state a clone size, as once, few, many or a class for expanded clones.

V gene	D gene	J gene	clone size	CDR3 protein	CDR3 DNA
TRBV12-3/TRBV12-4	TRBD1	TRBJ1-1	few	CASTPGQGLTEAFF	TGTGCCAGCACCCCGGGACAGGGGCTAACTGAAGCTTTCTTT
TRBV6-2/TRBV6-3	.	TRBJ1-2	many	CASSSRRSYGYTF	TGTGCCAGCAGTTCCAGGAGAAGCTATGGCTACACCTTC
TRBV4-1	TRBD2	TRBJ2-5	.	CASSQGSSGGVNQETQYF	TGCGCCAGCAGCCAAGGGTCTAGCGGGGGGGTCAACCAAGAGACCCAGTACTTC
TRBV6-5	.	TRBJ2-7	many	CASSYSGPLYEQYF	TGTGCCAGCAGTTACTCGGGTCCGCTCTACGAGCAGTACTTC
TRBV4-1	.	TRBJ2-3	many	CASALVGHGADTQYF	TGCGCCAGCGCCTTAGTGGGCCATGGGGCAGATACGCAGTATTTT
TRBV4-3	.	TRBJ1-2	.	CASSQDNVYGYTF	TGCGCCAGCAGCCAAGACAACGTCTATGGCTACACCTTC
TRBV6-1	.	TRBJ1-1	many	CASFLSTVNTEAFF	TGTGCCAGCTTTCTATCTACAGTGAACACTGAAGCTTTCTTT
TRBV7-6	.	TRBJ2-1	many	CASSSEDSWEQFF	TGTGCCAGCAGCTCTGAGGACAGTTGGGAGCAGTTCTTC
TRBV10-3	TRBD1	TRBJ1-2	few	CAISVDRGKYGYTF	TGTGCCATCAGTGTTGACAGGGGGAAATATGGCTACACCTTC
TRBV12-3/TRBV12-4	TRBD2	TRBJ2-7	few	CASSSPGAGLAVLNHEQYF	TGTGCCAGCAGTTCCCCCGGAGCGGGGCTAGCGGTACTAAACCACGAGCAGTACTTC
TRBV29-1	.	TRBJ2-7	.	CSAYGGEQYF	TGCAGCGCGTACGGTGGCGAGCAGTACTTC
TRBV12-3/TRBV12-4	.	TRBJ1-2	many	CASSARRTAVFGYTF	TGTGCCAGCAGTGCACGCAGGACCGCCGTTTTCGGCTACACCTTC
TRBV20-1	.	TRBJ1-6	many	CSASSGPNSPLHF	TGCAGTGCTAGTTCTGGGCCGAACTCACCCCTCCACTTT
TRBV2	TRBD1	TRBJ1-1	many	CASRYREGAIEAFF	TGTGCCAGCAGATACAGGGAGGGGGCTATTGAAGCTTTCTTT
TRBV6-2/TRBV6-3	.	TRBJ1-5	many	CASSYSRGSQQPQHF	TGTGCCAGCAGTTATTCGCGGGGGTCTCAACAGCCCCAGCATTTT
TRBV2	.	TRBJ2-5	few	CASSGPLETQYF	TGTGCCAGCAGCGGCCCATTAGAGACCCAGTACTTC
TRBV20-1	TRBD1	TRBJ1-1	.	CSATGGVFTEAFF	TGCAGTGCTACAGGGGGCGTTTTCACTGAAGCTTTCTTT
TRBV9	.	TRBJ2-3	many	CASSASGATDTQYF	TGTGCCAGCAGCGCGTCAGGGGCGACAGATACGCAGTATTTT
TRBV19	.	TRBJ1-2	many	CASSGQFDYTF	TGTGCCAGTAGCGGACAATTCGACTACACCTTC
TRBV9	.	TRBJ2-1	.	CASRKGEDEQFF	TGTGCCAGCAGGAAGGGTGAGGATGAGCAGTTCTTC
TRBV12-3/TRBV12-4	TRBD1	TRBJ1-5	many	CASSRGQGRQPQHF	TGTGCCAGCAGCCGCGGACAGGGACGCCAGCCCCAGCATTTT
TRBV7-8	TRBD2	TRBJ2-4	few	CASSFKPGLAGAIKNIQYF	TGTGCCAGCAGCTTTAAACCGGGACTAGCGGGGGCCATCAAAAACATTCAGTACTTC
TRBV10-3	.	TRBJ1-1	once	CATGTRVNTEAFF	TGTGCCACAGGGACAAGGGTGAACACTGAAGCTTTCTTT
TRBV5-1	.	TRBJ1-2	few	CASSSGTGGYTF	TGCGCCAGCAGCTCCGGTACAGGTGGCTACACCTTC
TRBV2	TRBD1	TRBJ1-1	.	CAIRAVQGDGTEAFF	TGTGCCATCAGGGCGGTACAGGGGGATGGTACTGAAGCTTTCTTT
TRBV5-8	.	TRBJ2-5	.	CASSLQGRKPETQYF	TGTGCCAGCAGCTTGCAGGGGCGAAAGCCAGAGACCCAGTACTTC
TRBV5-1	.	TRBJ2-3	few	CASSLAANSLQYF	TGCGCCAGCAGCTTGGCCGCCAATTCATTGCAGTATTTT